This T cell receptor beta chain appears in the sequencing data of a study of T-cell memory formation after mild COVID-19. Study outcomes and limitations: The authors did not confirm SARS-CoV-2 specificity of second-wave clones peaking day 37.

Note on this clonotype: Its antigen is currently unknown.

TCRdb re-called the 5' RACE reads with MiXCR, one entry per CDR3 protein. The table includes hundreds of thousands of distinct CDR3 sequences, about 20% detected once. The CDR3 spans 12 residues. Trimming cost V 5 bases and J 4 bases; bases outside gene matches: 3. Germline CDR1 is DFQATT and CDR2 is SNEGSKA (reference sequence). V and J are TRBV20-1 and TRBJ1-2, with 8 positions matching TRBD1. Sequenced: PBMCs or a T cell subset sorted from them (not recorded which). The sequence was collected from an adult woman who had mild COVID-19 (a few samples of this study predate the infection). Cell type and time point are not known. The CDR3 here is CSAYQGAYGYTF. CDR3 coding DNA: TGCAGTGCTTACCAGGGGGCCTATGGCTACACCTTC.